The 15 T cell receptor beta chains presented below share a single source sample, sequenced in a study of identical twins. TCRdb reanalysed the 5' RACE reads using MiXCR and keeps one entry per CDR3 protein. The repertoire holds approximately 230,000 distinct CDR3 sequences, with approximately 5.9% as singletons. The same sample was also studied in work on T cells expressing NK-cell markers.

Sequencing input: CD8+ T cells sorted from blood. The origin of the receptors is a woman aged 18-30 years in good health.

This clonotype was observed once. The CDR3 is CASSYGTGGELFF. CDR3 DNA: TGTGCCAGCAGCTATGGGACAGGCGGGGAGCTGTTTTTT. This rearrangement joins TRBV5-6 to TRBJ2-2, with 8 bases lining up with TRBD1. The germline CDR1 and CDR2 sequences are SGHDT and YYEEEE. The CDR3 is made up of 13 amino acids. The V and J ends lost 3 bases and 7 bases, in that order; junction bases with no gene match: 2. Variable domain in full (rest from reference TRBV5-6 and TRBJ2-2): DAGVTQSPTHLIKTRGQQVTLRCSPKSGHDTVSWYQQALGQGPQFIFQYYEEEERQRGNFPDRFSGHQFPNYSSELNVNALLLGDSALYLCASSYGTGGELFFGEGSRLTVL.

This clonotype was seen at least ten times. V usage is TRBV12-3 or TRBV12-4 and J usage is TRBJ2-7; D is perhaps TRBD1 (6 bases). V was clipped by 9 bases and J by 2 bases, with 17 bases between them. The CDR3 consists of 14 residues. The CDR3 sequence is CASCLGTMTYEQYF. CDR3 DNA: TGTGCCAGTTGCTTAGGGACAATGACCTACGAGCAGTACTTC.

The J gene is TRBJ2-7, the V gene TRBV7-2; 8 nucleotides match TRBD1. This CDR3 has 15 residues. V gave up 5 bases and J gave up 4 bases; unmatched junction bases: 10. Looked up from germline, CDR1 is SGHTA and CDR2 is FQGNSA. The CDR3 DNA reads TGTGCCAGCAGCCCCGAAGGGACAGGAATTTACGAGCAGTACTTC. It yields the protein CASSPEGTGIYEQYF.

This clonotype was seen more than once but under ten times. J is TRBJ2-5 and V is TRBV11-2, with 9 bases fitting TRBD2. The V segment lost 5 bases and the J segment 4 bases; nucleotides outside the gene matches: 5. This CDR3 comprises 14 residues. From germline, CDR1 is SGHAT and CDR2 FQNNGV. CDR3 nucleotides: TGTGCCAGCAGCCTTAGCGGGAGTTTAGAGACCCAGTACTTC. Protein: CASSLSGSLETQYF.

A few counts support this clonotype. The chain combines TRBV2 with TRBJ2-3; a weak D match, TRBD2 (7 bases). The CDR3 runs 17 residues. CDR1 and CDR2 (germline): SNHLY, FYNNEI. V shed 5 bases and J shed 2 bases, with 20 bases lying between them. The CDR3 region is CASSWPDGGLPTDTQYF. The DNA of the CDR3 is TGTGCCAGCAGTTGGCCCGACGGGGGGCTCCCCACAGATACGCAGTATTTT.

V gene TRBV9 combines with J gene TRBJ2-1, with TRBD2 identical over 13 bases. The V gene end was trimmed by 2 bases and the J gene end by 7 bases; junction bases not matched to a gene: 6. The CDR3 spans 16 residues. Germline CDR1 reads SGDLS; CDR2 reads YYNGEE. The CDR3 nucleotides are TGTGCCAGCAGCGTCGGGACTAGCGGGGTACTGAATGAGCAGTTCTTC. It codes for CASSVGTSGVLNEQFF. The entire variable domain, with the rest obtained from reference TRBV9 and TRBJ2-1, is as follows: DSGVTQTPKHLITATGQRVTLRCSPRSGDLSVYWYQQSLDQGLQFLIQYYNGEERAKGNILERFSAQQFPDLHSELNLSSLELGDSALYFCASSVGTSGVLNEQFFGPGTRLTVL.

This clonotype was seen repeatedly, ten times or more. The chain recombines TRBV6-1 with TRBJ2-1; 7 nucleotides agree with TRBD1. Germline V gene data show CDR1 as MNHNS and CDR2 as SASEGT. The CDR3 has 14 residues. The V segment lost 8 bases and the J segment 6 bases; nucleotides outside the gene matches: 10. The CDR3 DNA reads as TGTGCCAGCTGTGGCACAGGGGATGCCAATGAGCAGTTCTTC. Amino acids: CASCGTGDANEQFF.

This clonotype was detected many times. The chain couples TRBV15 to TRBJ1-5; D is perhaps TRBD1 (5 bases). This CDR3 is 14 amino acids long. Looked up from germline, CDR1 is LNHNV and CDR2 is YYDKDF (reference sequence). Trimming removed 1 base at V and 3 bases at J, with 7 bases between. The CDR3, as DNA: TGTGCCACCAGCAGAGTAGGGGTCAATCAGCCCCAGCATTTT. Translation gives CATSRVGVNQPQHF.

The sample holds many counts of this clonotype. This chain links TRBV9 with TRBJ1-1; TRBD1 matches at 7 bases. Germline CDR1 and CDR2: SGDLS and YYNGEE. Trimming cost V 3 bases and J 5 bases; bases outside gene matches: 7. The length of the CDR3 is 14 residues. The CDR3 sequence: CASSGTGAETEAFF. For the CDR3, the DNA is TGTGCCAGCAGCGGAACAGGGGCGGAAACTGAAGCTTTCTTT. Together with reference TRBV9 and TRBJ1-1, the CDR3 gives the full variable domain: DSGVTQTPKHLITATGQRVTLRCSPRSGDLSVYWYQQSLDQGLQFLIQYYNGEERAKGNILERFSAQQFPDLHSELNLSSLELGDSALYFCASSGTGAETEAFFGQGTRLTVV.

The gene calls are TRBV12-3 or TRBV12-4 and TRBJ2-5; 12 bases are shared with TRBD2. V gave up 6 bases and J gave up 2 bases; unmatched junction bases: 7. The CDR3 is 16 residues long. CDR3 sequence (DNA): TGTGCCAGCAGCGAATCTAGCGGGAGGGGGCAAGAGACCCAGTACTTC. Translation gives CASSESSGRGQETQYF.

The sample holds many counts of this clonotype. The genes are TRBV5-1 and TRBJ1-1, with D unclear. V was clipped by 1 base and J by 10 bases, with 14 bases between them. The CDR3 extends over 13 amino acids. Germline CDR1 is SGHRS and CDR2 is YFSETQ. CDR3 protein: CASSLTGPPAAFF. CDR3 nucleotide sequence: TGCGCCAGCAGCTTGACTGGACCGCCTGCAGCTTTCTTT.

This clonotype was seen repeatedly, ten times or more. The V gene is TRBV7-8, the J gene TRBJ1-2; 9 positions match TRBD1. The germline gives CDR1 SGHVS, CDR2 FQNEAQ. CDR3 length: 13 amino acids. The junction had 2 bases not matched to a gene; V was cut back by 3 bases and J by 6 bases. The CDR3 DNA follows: TGTGCCAGCAGCTTTACAGGGGGCCATGGCTACACCTTC. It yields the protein CASSFTGGHGYTF.

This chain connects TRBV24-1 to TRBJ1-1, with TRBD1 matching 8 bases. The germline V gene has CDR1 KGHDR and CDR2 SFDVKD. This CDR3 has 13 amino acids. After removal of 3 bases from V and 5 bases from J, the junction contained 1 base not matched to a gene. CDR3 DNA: TGTGCCACCAGTGATACAGGGGGTACTGAAGCTTTCTTT. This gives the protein CATSDTGGTEAFF.

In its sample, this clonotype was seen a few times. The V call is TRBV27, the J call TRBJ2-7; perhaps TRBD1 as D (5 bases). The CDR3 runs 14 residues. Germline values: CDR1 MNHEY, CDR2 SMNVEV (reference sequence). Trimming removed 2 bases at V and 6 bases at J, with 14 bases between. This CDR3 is CASSLTGNPSEQYF. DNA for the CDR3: TGTGCCAGCAGTTTAACAGGCAACCCCAGCGAGCAGTACTTC.

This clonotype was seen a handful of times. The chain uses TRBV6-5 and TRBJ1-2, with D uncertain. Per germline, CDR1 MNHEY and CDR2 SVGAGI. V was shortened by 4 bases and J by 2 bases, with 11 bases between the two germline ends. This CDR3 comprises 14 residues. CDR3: CASSFSSPNYGYTF. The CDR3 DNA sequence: TGTGCCAGCAGTTTCTCCAGCCCCAACTATGGCTACACCTTC.